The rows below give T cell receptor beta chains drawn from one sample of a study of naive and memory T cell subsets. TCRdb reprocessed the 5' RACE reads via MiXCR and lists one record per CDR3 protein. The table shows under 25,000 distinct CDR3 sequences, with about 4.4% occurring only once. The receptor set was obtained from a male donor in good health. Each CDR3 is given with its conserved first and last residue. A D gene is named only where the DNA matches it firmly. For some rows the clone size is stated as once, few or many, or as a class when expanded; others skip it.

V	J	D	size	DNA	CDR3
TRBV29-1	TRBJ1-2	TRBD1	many	TGCAGCGTTGAAGGTGGGACAGGGGTCTATGGCTACACCTTC	CSVEGGTGVYGYTF
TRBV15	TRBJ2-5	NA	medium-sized	TGTGCCACCAGCAGAGACGGAGGGCCTCAAGAGACCCAGTACTTC	CATSRDGGPQETQYF
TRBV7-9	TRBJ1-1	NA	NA	TGTGCCAGCAGCTTAGTGGGCACTAGGGCTGAAGCTTTCTTT	CASSLVGTRAEAFF
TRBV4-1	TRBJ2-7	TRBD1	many	TGCGCCAGCAGCCAAACGGGACAGGGGGCATACGAGCAGTACTTC	CASSQTGQGAYEQYF
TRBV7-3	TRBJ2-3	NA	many	TGTGCCAGCAGCTTAGCGGAAAGCACAGATACGCAGTATTTT	CASSLAESTDTQYF
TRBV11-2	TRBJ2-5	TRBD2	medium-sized	TGTGCCAGCAGCCCTTTGAAGACTAGCGGGAGTCTTGGGGAGACCCAGTACTTC	CASSPLKTSGSLGETQYF
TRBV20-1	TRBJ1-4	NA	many	TGCAGTGCTAGAGTGGCAGGGCTGAATCGAGGGGGAGAAAAACTGTTTTTT	CSARVAGLNRGGEKLFF
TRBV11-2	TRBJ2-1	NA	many	TGTGCCAGCAGCATTGCATACAATGAGCAGTTCTTC	CASSIAYNEQFF
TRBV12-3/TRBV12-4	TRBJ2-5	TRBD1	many	TGTGCCAGCAGTCCAGGGGGCGCGGGGGAGACCCAGTACTTC	CASSPGGAGETQYF
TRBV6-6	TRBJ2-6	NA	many	TGTGCCTCCCTCGGGGCGGCCGGCTCTGGGGCCAACGTCCTGACTTTC	CASLGAAGSGANVLTF
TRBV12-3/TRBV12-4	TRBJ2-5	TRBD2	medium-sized	TGTGCCAGCAGTTTGTCGCGGGAGGAGACCCAGTACTTC	CASSLSREETQYF
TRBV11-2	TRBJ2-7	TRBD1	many	TGTGCCAGCAGCATCGGGACAGGGAGCTACGAGCAGTACTTC	CASSIGTGSYEQYF
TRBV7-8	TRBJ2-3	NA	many	TGTGCCAGCAGCTTAGGCGGGTACCCATCTAGCACAGATACGCAGTATTTT	CASSLGGYPSSTDTQYF
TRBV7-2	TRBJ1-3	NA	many	TGTGCCAGCAGCTTATTATCGGGGGTCGGAAACACCATATATTTT	CASSLLSGVGNTIYF
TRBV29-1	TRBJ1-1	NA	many	TGCAGCGTAGGAGGCAGAATGAACACTGAAGCTTTCTTT	CSVGGRMNTEAFF
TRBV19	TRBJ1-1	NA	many	TGTGCCAGTAGTATCTCAGGGACCGGCACTGAAGCTTTCTTT	CASSISGTGTEAFF
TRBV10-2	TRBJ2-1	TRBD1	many	TGCGCCAGCACAGAGGGGACAGGGTTCTACAATGAGCAGTTCTTC	CASTEGTGFYNEQFF
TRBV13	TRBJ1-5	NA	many	TGTGCCAGCAGCTATAGCCGCGGAGCCAATCAGCCCCAGCATTTT	CASSYSRGANQPQHF
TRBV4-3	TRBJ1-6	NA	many	TGCGCCAGCAGCCAAGGAGTCAGCGACTCACCCCTCCACTTT	CASSQGVSDSPLHF
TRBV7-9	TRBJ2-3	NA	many	TGTGCCAGCAGCCGCCCCCCTCCCAAGCTACTAGGGGAACTCGGACATCACAGCACAGATACGCAGTATTTT	CASSRPPPKLLGELGHHSTDTQYF
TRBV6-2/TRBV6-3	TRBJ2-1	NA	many	TGTGCCAGCAGATCCGGGACCCCGGAGCAGTTCTTC	CASRSGTPEQFF
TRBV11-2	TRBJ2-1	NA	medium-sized	TGTGCCAGCAGCCCCTTAGCGCTAGCGAGTGGAGAGCAGTTCTTC	CASSPLALASGEQFF
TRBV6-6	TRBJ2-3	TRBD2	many	TGTGCCAGCAGTTACTCTGGGACTAGCGGGGGTGGTACAGATACGCAGTATTTT	CASSYSGTSGGGTDTQYF
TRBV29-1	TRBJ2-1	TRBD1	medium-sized	TGCAGCGTTAGATCACAGGGGACTGAGCAGTTCTTC	CSVRSQGTEQFF
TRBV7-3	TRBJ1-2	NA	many	TGTGCCAGCAGCTTGACTAAACAGGAGGGCTACACCTTC	CASSLTKQEGYTF
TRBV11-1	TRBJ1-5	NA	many	TGTGCCAGCAGCGAGGGGTCGAGCAATCAGCCCCAGCATTTT	CASSEGSSNQPQHF
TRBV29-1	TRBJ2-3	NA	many	TGCAGCGTCTCCAAAACGGGTAGTGCAGATACGCAGTATTTT	CSVSKTGSADTQYF
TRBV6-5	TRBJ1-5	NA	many	TGTGCCAGCAGTTACTCGATGCGTCATCAGCCCCAGCATTTT	CASSYSMRHQPQHF
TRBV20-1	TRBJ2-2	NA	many	TGCAGTGCTAGAGTTCCTCCCGGGGAGCTGTTTTTT	CSARVPPGELFF
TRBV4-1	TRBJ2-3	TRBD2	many	TGCGCCAGCAGCGTCGCTAGCGGGGGGACCACAGATACGCAGTATTTT	CASSVASGGTTDTQYF
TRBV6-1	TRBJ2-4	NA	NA	TGTGCCAGCAGTGAAGGGGGTCAAGCCAAAAACATTCAGTACTTC	CASSEGGQAKNIQYF